The clone carrying this T cell receptor (beta chain) was seen many times. The data were taken from a study of metastatic and nonmetastatic thyroid tumors. TCRdb re-analyzed the PCR reads through MiXCR. The repertoire holds about 47,000 clones, about 25% seen once, with around 3.6% in the top ten. All patients were treatment-naive before thyroid surgery. Germline V gene lookup returns CDR1 MNHEY and CDR2 SMNVEV (reference sequence). Unmatched junction bases numbered 10, after V lost 5 bases and J lost 7 bases. The CDR3 totals 16 residues. The material sequenced was blood. The TCR was taken from a male donor with papillary thyroid cancer or a benign thyroid nodule (not recorded which). Some clones in this sample may be carry-over from other donors' samples. The genes are TRBV27 and TRBJ2-3; 12 nucleotides match TRBD2. The CDR3 here is CASSIVGTSGRYTQYF. Written as DNA, the CDR3 is TGTGCCAGCAGTATAGTCGGGACTAGCGGGCGATATACGCAGTATTTT.